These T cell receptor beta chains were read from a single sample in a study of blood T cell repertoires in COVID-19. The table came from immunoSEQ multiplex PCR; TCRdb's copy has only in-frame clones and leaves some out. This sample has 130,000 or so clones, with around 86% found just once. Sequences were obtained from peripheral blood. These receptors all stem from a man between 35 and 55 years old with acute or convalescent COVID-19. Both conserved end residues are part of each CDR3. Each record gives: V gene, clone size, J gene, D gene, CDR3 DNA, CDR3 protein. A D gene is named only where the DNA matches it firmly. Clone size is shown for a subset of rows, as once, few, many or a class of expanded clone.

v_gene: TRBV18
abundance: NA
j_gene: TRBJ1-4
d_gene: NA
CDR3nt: TGTGCCAGCTCACTATTACAGGGAACTGGGGAAAAACTGTTTTTT
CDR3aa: CASSLLQGTGEKLFF

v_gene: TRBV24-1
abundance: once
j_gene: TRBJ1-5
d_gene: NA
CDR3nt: TGTGCCACCAGTGGGGCAGGGGAATACCAGCCCCAGCATTTT
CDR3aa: CATSGAGEYQPQHF

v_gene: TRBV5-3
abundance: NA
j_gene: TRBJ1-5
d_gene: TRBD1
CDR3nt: TGTGCCAGAAGCCGTAATCTGAGAGAGTACAGGGGGCATCAGCCCCAGCATTTT
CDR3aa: CARSRNLREYRGHQPQHF

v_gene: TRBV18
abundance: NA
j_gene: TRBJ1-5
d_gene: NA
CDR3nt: TGTGCCAGCTCACCTACTGGGACAAATCAGCCCCAGCATTTT
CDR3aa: CASSPTGTNQPQHF

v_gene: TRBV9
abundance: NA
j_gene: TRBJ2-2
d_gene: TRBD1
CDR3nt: TGTGCCAGCAGCGTAGAGGCAGGGGGCTCCGGGGAGCTGTTTTTT
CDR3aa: CASSVEAGGSGELFF

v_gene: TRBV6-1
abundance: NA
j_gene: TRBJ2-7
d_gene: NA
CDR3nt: TGTGCCAGCAGTGAAGGTAGATCTTACTACGAGCAGTACTTC
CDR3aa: CASSEGRSYYEQYF

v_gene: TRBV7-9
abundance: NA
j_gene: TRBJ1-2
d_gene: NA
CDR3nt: TGTGCCAGCAGCCCAAACAGCTATGGCTACACCTTC
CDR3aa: CASSPNSYGYTF

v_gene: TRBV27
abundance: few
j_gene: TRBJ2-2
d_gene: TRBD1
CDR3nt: TGTGCCAGCAGTCCACTGACAGGGACGAACACCGGGGAGCTGTTTTTT
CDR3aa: CASSPLTGTNTGELFF

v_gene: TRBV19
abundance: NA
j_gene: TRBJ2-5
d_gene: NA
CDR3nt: TGTGCCAGTGGCGGGATCGAGACCCAGTACTTC
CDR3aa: CASGGIETQYF

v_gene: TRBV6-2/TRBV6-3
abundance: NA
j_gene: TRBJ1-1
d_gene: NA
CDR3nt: TGTGCCAGCAGTTACTCTTCAGGGGCGAACACTGAAGCTTTCTTT
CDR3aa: CASSYSSGANTEAFF

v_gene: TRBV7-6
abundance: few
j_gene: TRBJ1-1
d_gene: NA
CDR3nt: TGTGCCAGCAGCCTCGGGGGTGAAGCTTTCTTT
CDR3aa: CASSLGGEAFF

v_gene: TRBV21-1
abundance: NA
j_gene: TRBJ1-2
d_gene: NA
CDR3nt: TGTGCCAGCAGCCTTGCCCCCGGGACAGGGTGGGGCTACACCTTC
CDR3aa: CASSLAPGTGWGYTF

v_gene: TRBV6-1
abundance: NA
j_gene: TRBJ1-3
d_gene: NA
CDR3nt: TGTGCCAGCAGTGAAAATCGAGGGGGTGCTGGAAACACCATATATTTT
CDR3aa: CASSENRGGAGNTIYF

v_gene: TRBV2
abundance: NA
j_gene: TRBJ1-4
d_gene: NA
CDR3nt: TGTGCCAGCAGTGTTATCCGGGGGGCTAATGAAAAACTGTTTTTT
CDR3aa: CASSVIRGANEKLFF

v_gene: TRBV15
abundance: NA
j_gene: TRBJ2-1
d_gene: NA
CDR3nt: TGTGCCACCAGCAGAGATACCGGACAGACATACAATGAGCAGTTCTTC
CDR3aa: CATSRDTGQTYNEQFF

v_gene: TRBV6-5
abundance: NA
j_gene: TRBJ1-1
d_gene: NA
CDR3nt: TGTGCCAGCAGTAACCGGGGGTCGGACACTGAAGCTTTCTTT
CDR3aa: CASSNRGSDTEAFF

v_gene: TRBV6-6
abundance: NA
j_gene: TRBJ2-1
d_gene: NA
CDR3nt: TGTGCCAGCAGCCCTGCCTCAGGGGCCGTAAACAATGAGCAGTTCTTC
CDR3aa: CASSPASGAVNNEQFF

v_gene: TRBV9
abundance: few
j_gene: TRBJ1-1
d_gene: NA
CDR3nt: TGTGCCAGCAGCGCGACCCCATCACAGGGCTTCACTGAAGCTTTCTTT
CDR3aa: CASSATPSQGFTEAFF

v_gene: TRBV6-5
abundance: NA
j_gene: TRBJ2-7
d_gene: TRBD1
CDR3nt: TGTGCCAGCAGGAGGGGACAGACCCTACCTGAGCAGTACTTC
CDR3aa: CASRRGQTLPEQYF

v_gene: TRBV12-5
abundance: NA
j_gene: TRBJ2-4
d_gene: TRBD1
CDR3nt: TGTGCTAGTGGTCCTACAGGGGGTCGTGGCATTCAGTACTTC
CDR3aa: CASGPTGGRGIQYF

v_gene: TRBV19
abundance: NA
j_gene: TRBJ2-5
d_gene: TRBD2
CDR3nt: TGTGCCAGTAGTATAGAGGGGGGGAGAGGGACCCAGTACTTC
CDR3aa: CASSIEGGRGTQYF

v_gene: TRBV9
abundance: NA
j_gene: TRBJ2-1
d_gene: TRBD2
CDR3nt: TGTGCCAGCAGCGCCTTTGAGCGGGGCTACAATGAGCAGTTCTTC
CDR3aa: CASSAFERGYNEQFF

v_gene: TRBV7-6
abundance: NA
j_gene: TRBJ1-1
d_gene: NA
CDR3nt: TGTGCCAGCAGCTTAACGGGGATGAACACTGAAGCTTTCTTT
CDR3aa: CASSLTGMNTEAFF

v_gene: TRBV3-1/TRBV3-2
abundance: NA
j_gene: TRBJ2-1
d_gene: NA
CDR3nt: TGTGCCAGCAGCCGGGGACATGGAATACGGGGATACAATGAGCAGTTCTTC
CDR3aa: CASSRGHGIRGYNEQFF

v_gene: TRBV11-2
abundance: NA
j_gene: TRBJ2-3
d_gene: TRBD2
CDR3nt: TGTGCCAGCAGAAGACTAGCGGGGGGTTTCACAGATACGCAGTATTTT
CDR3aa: CASRRLAGGFTDTQYF

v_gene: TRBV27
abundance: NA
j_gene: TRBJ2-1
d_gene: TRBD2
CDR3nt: TGTGCCAGCCATACCGGGACTAACTACAATGAGCAGTTCTTC
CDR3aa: CASHTGTNYNEQFF

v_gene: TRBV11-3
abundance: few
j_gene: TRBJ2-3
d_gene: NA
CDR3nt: TGTGCCAGCAGCTTTAGCAGCACAGATACGCAGTATTTT
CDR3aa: CASSFSSTDTQYF

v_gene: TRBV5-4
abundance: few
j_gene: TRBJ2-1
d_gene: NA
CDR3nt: TGTGCCAGCACCAAAGTAACTTCAACCTACAATGAGCAGTTCTTC
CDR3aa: CASTKVTSTYNEQFF

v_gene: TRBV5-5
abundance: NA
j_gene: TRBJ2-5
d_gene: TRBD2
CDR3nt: TGTGCCAGCAGCTTGGGCCCCGGGGGGGAGACCCAGTACTTC
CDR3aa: CASSLGPGGETQYF

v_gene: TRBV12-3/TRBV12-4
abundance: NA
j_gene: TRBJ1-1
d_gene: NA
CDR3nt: TGTGCCAGCAGAGTAGACAGGAGCACTGAAGCTTTCTTT
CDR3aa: CASRVDRSTEAFF